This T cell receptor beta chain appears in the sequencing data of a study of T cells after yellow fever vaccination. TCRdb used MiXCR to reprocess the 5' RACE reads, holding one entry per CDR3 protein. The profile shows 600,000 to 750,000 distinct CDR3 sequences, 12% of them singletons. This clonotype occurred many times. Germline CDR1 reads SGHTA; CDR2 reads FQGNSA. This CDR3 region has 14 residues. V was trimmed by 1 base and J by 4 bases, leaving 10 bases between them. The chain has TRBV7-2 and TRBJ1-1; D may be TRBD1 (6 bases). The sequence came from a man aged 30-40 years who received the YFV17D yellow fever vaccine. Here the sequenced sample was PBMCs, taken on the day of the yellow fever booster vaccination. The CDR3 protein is CASSLVGGGTEAFF. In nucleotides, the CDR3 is TGTGCCAGCAGCTTAGTAGGGGGAGGCACTGAAGCTTTCTTT.